A selection of T cell receptor beta chains follows, all from one sample in a study of blood T cell repertoires in COVID-19. Only in-frame clones appear in the TCRdb table, and some are missing; sequencing was by immunoSEQ multiplex PCR. The sample yields around 100,000 clones, around 89% seen once. The sample consisted of peripheral blood. The origin of the receptors is a man aged 50-59 years with COVID-19, enrolled during active disease. CDR3s include the opening cysteine and the closing phenylalanine or tryptophan. Fields, in order: clone size, J gene, D gene, V gene, CDR3 DNA, CDR3 protein. D genes are given only for firm matches. Not all rows give a size; the values are once, few, many and, for expanded clones, a class.

abundance: .
j_gene: TRBJ1-2
d_gene: TRBD1
v_gene: TRBV7-8
CDR3nt: TGTGCCAGCAGCTTACGGGACAGGGGGGCTAACTATGGCTACACCTTC
CDR3aa: CASSLRDRGANYGYTF

abundance: .
j_gene: TRBJ1-1
d_gene: TRBD1
v_gene: TRBV11-2
CDR3nt: TGTGCCAGCAGCTTAGGATTCGGACAGGCTGGGAACACTGAAGCTTTCTTT
CDR3aa: CASSLGFGQAGNTEAFF

abundance: .
j_gene: TRBJ1-2
d_gene: TRBD1
v_gene: TRBV20-1
CDR3nt: TGCAGTGCTTTCGGACAGGGGTTAAACTTC
CDR3aa: CSAFGQGLNF

abundance: .
j_gene: TRBJ2-2
d_gene: TRBD1
v_gene: TRBV28
CDR3nt: TGTGCCAGCACCCGGGGACAGGGCGGGGAGCTGTTTTTT
CDR3aa: CASTRGQGGELFF

abundance: .
j_gene: TRBJ2-2
d_gene: .
v_gene: TRBV4-2
CDR3nt: TGTGCCAGCAGCCAAGTTTTCGACAGCGCGAACACCGGGGAGCTGTTTTTT
CDR3aa: CASSQVFDSANTGELFF

abundance: once
j_gene: TRBJ2-5
d_gene: .
v_gene: TRBV25-1
CDR3nt: TGTGCCAGCAGTGACCCGCAGGGGCCACGGGAGACCCAGTACTTC
CDR3aa: CASSDPQGPRETQYF

abundance: .
j_gene: TRBJ1-1
d_gene: .
v_gene: TRBV2
CDR3nt: TGTGCCAGCATCCGGGTTACTGAAGCTTTCTTT
CDR3aa: CASIRVTEAFF

abundance: .
j_gene: TRBJ2-1
d_gene: TRBD2
v_gene: TRBV12-5
CDR3nt: TGTGCTAGTGGTTTGGTACGGGGGGGTACCTACAATGAGCAGTTCTTC
CDR3aa: CASGLVRGGTYNEQFF

abundance: .
j_gene: TRBJ2-1
d_gene: TRBD2
v_gene: TRBV12-5
CDR3nt: TGTGCTATCCTGCGGGGGAATGAGCAGTTCTTC
CDR3aa: CAILRGNEQFF

abundance: .
j_gene: TRBJ2-7
d_gene: TRBD2
v_gene: TRBV4-3
CDR3nt: TGCGCCAGCAGCCATACGGGGCTAAAGACTAGCGGGGATTCGCGGGAGCAGTACTTC
CDR3aa: CASSHTGLKTSGDSREQYF

abundance: .
j_gene: TRBJ1-1
d_gene: .
v_gene: TRBV6-6
CDR3nt: TGTGCCAGCAGTTTGCAGGTCCCTGAAGCTTTCTTT
CDR3aa: CASSLQVPEAFF

abundance: .
j_gene: TRBJ1-2
d_gene: TRBD1
v_gene: TRBV28
CDR3nt: TGTGCCAGCAGTTTAGAGGACAGGGGGATTTCTCGGGGCTACACCTTC
CDR3aa: CASSLEDRGISRGYTF

abundance: .
j_gene: TRBJ1-6
d_gene: .
v_gene: TRBV14
CDR3nt: TGTGCCAGCAGCCAAGTGACAGGAGCTGATTCACCCCTCCACTTT
CDR3aa: CASSQVTGADSPLHF

abundance: .
j_gene: TRBJ1-6
d_gene: .
v_gene: TRBV11-3
CDR3nt: TGTGCCAGCAGCTTATCGTCCGATTCACCCCTCCACTTT
CDR3aa: CASSLSSDSPLHF

abundance: .
j_gene: TRBJ1-5
d_gene: .
v_gene: TRBV5-5
CDR3nt: TGTGCCAGCAGCTTGGGTAGGGGTAGCAATCAGCCCCAGCATTTT
CDR3aa: CASSLGRGSNQPQHF

abundance: few
j_gene: TRBJ1-1
d_gene: .
v_gene: TRBV7-8
CDR3nt: TGTGCCAGCAGCTTTTCATCGGGCACTGAAGCTTTCTTT
CDR3aa: CASSFSSGTEAFF

abundance: .
j_gene: TRBJ2-2
d_gene: .
v_gene: TRBV4-1
CDR3nt: TGCGCCAGCAGCCAAGATTATGGGCCTGGTGGCGGGGAGCTGTTTTTT
CDR3aa: CASSQDYGPGGGELFF

abundance: .
j_gene: TRBJ2-2
d_gene: TRBD1
v_gene: TRBV3-1/TRBV3-2
CDR3nt: TGTGCCAGCAGCCAACCCGGGACAGGGTACACCGGGGAGCTGTTTTTT
CDR3aa: CASSQPGTGYTGELFF

abundance: .
j_gene: TRBJ1-1
d_gene: .
v_gene: TRBV6-5
CDR3nt: TGTGCCAGCAGTTACGGGGGACAACCAGGAGGAGCTTTCTTT
CDR3aa: CASSYGGQPGGAFF

abundance: .
j_gene: TRBJ1-1
d_gene: .
v_gene: TRBV5-8
CDR3nt: TGTGCCAGCAGCTTGTCCCAGGCACCCTTTTGGACTGAAGCTTTCTTT
CDR3aa: CASSLSQAPFWTEAFF

abundance: .
j_gene: TRBJ2-1
d_gene: TRBD2
v_gene: TRBV5-1
CDR3nt: TGCGCCAGCAGCCCCTCGGGACTAGCGGGGGGGAACAATGAGCAGTTCTTC
CDR3aa: CASSPSGLAGGNNEQFF

abundance: .
j_gene: TRBJ2-1
d_gene: .
v_gene: TRBV10-3
CDR3nt: TGTGCCATCAGTGAAACGGGTGAGCAGTTCTTC
CDR3aa: CAISETGEQFF

abundance: once
j_gene: TRBJ1-1
d_gene: .
v_gene: TRBV3-1/TRBV3-2
CDR3nt: TGTGCCAGCCGAGCCCATGAGCGGAGCACTGAAGCTTTCTTT
CDR3aa: CASRAHERSTEAFF

abundance: once
j_gene: TRBJ1-5
d_gene: .
v_gene: TRBV6-6
CDR3nt: TGTGCCAGCAGTCCCTGGGATCGGGGTGGCAATCAGCCCCAGCATTTT
CDR3aa: CASSPWDRGGNQPQHF

abundance: .
j_gene: TRBJ1-5
d_gene: .
v_gene: TRBV28
CDR3nt: TGTGCCAGCAGGCTCGAAGGGAGACAGCCCCAGCATTTT
CDR3aa: CASRLEGRQPQHF

abundance: .
j_gene: TRBJ1-5
d_gene: .
v_gene: TRBV6-5
CDR3nt: TGTGCCAGCAGTCGCTCCGGGGGGAATCAGCCCCAGCATTTT
CDR3aa: CASSRSGGNQPQHF

abundance: few
j_gene: TRBJ1-6
d_gene: .
v_gene: TRBV11-2
CDR3nt: TGTGCCAGCAGCGGGCGGGCAGCTTATAATTCACCCCTCCACTTT
CDR3aa: CASSGRAAYNSPLHF

abundance: .
j_gene: TRBJ2-3
d_gene: .
v_gene: TRBV9
CDR3nt: TGTGCCAGCAGCGTAGATAGGGGCGGTAGCACAGATACGCAGTATTTT
CDR3aa: CASSVDRGGSTDTQYF

abundance: .
j_gene: TRBJ2-7
d_gene: .
v_gene: TRBV4-1
CDR3nt: TGCGCCAGCAGCCAAGATTTAACAGGGACGAGAATGAGCTCCTACGAGCAGTACTTC
CDR3aa: CASSQDLTGTRMSSYEQYF

abundance: .
j_gene: TRBJ1-6
d_gene: .
v_gene: TRBV4-3
CDR3nt: TGCGCCAGCAGCCGCAGGGGTTCCGTTTCACCCCTCCACTTT
CDR3aa: CASSRRGSVSPLHF

abundance: .
j_gene: TRBJ1-6
d_gene: TRBD1
v_gene: TRBV4-2
CDR3nt: TGTGCCAGCAGCCAGGTCACAGGGGGCGATAATTCACCCCTCCACTTT
CDR3aa: CASSQVTGGDNSPLHF

abundance: .
j_gene: TRBJ1-2
d_gene: TRBD1
v_gene: TRBV5-4
CDR3nt: TGTGCCAGCAGCTCCGCCGGACAGGGCCCCTATGGCTACACCTTC
CDR3aa: CASSSAGQGPYGYTF

abundance: .
j_gene: TRBJ1-5
d_gene: .
v_gene: TRBV7-8
CDR3nt: TGTGCCAGCAGCTTGTCCGGGGTTCGGCAGCCCCAGCATTTT
CDR3aa: CASSLSGVRQPQHF

abundance: .
j_gene: TRBJ1-2
d_gene: .
v_gene: TRBV30
CDR3nt: TGTGCCTGGAGTAAGATACCCGGACTCAACCTTAACTATGGCTACACCTTC
CDR3aa: CAWSKIPGLNLNYGYTF

abundance: .
j_gene: TRBJ2-7
d_gene: .
v_gene: TRBV5-1
CDR3nt: TGCGCCAGCAGCCAGGGAAGCCACGAGCAGTACTTC
CDR3aa: CASSQGSHEQYF

abundance: .
j_gene: TRBJ2-3
d_gene: .
v_gene: TRBV29-1
CDR3nt: TGCAGCGTCGCCGGGACTCCAAGCACAGATACGCAGTATTTT
CDR3aa: CSVAGTPSTDTQYF

abundance: few
j_gene: TRBJ1-5
d_gene: TRBD1
v_gene: TRBV24-1
CDR3nt: TGTGCCACCAGTGGACGGACAGGAGGGAATCAGCCCCAGCATTTT
CDR3aa: CATSGRTGGNQPQHF

abundance: .
j_gene: TRBJ2-5
d_gene: TRBD2
v_gene: TRBV7-3
CDR3nt: TGTGCCAGCAGCTTAACCGGGGGGGAAGAGACCCAGTACTTC
CDR3aa: CASSLTGGEETQYF

abundance: .
j_gene: TRBJ1-5
d_gene: .
v_gene: TRBV19
CDR3nt: TGTGCCAGTACCTCCCGGGTAGCTCAGCCCCAGCATTTT
CDR3aa: CASTSRVAQPQHF

abundance: .
j_gene: TRBJ1-4
d_gene: TRBD1
v_gene: TRBV5-5
CDR3nt: TGTGCCAGCAGCTTTGACAGGGTTAATGAAAAACTGTTTTTT
CDR3aa: CASSFDRVNEKLFF

abundance: .
j_gene: TRBJ2-4
d_gene: .
v_gene: TRBV5-1
CDR3nt: TGCGCCAGCAGCCCGACTAGTTCCCACCTTGGCATTCAGTACTTC
CDR3aa: CASSPTSSHLGIQYF

abundance: .
j_gene: TRBJ2-2
d_gene: TRBD2
v_gene: TRBV6-2/TRBV6-3
CDR3nt: TGTGCCAGCAGTCCCCGAGGCGGGGGAACCGGGGAGCTGTTTTTT
CDR3aa: CASSPRGGGTGELFF

abundance: .
j_gene: TRBJ2-3
d_gene: .
v_gene: TRBV5-4
CDR3nt: TGTGCCAGCAGCTTGCTGGGGCGGGACACAGATACGCAGTATTTT
CDR3aa: CASSLLGRDTDTQYF

abundance: .
j_gene: TRBJ2-7
d_gene: TRBD1
v_gene: TRBV10-2
CDR3nt: TGCGCCAGCAGTGAGTCGCCCATACTTGGCAGGGGGCCATACGAGCAGTACTTC
CDR3aa: CASSESPILGRGPYEQYF

abundance: .
j_gene: TRBJ1-4
d_gene: TRBD1
v_gene: TRBV19
CDR3nt: TGTGCCAGTCAGGACAGGCCCTATGAAAAACTGTTTTTT
CDR3aa: CASQDRPYEKLFF

abundance: .
j_gene: TRBJ1-5
d_gene: .
v_gene: TRBV6-2/TRBV6-3
CDR3nt: TGTGCCAGCAGCTGGACGGACTATAGCAATCAGCCCCAGCATTTT
CDR3aa: CASSWTDYSNQPQHF

abundance: .
j_gene: TRBJ2-5
d_gene: .
v_gene: TRBV7-8
CDR3nt: TGTGCCAGCAGCTTATCGCTAGGGGCAGAGACCCAGTACTTC
CDR3aa: CASSLSLGAETQYF

abundance: few
j_gene: TRBJ1-6
d_gene: .
v_gene: TRBV10-3
CDR3nt: TGTGCCATCAGCCCCGGGGTTTCACCCCTCCACTTT
CDR3aa: CAISPGVSPLHF

abundance: .
j_gene: TRBJ2-5
d_gene: .
v_gene: TRBV10-3
CDR3nt: TGTGCCCTAAGGGGTGGGGACCAAGAGACCCAGTACTTC
CDR3aa: CALRGGDQETQYF

abundance: once
j_gene: TRBJ2-5
d_gene: TRBD2
v_gene: TRBV30
CDR3nt: TGTGCCTGGAGGGGACTAGCGAACCAAGAGACCCAGTACTTC
CDR3aa: CAWRGLANQETQYF